This T cell receptor beta chain was sequenced for a study of blood T cell repertoires in COVID-19. On this clone itself: Other DNA sequences in this specimen translate into the identical CDR3.

This table comes from immunoSEQ multiplex PCR, and its TCRdb copy is limited to in-frame clones, with some not included. In the table there are about 60,000 clones, approximately 81% of which are singletons. The CDR3 length is 14 residues. Trimming at V came to 5 bases and at J to 1 base, leaving 1 base not matched to a gene. CDR1 and CDR2 (germline): SNHLY, FYNNEI. The sequenced sample consisted of peripheral blood. This sequence originates from a man aged 60-69 years with COVID-19, enrolled during active disease. The chain joins TRBV2 to TRBJ1-5, with 8 bases aligning to TRBD1. The CDR3 nucleotides are TGTGCCAGCAGTAGGACAGGGAGCAATCAGCCCCAGCATTTT. Its protein product is CASSRTGSNQPQHF.